The source of this T cell receptor (beta chain) is a study of control samples from healthy donors and cancer patients. The V and J ends lost 6 bases and 5 bases respectively, with 13 bases between them. CDR3 length equals 13 residues. Germline-derived CDR1 and CDR2 are MNHEY and SVGAGI. Here immunoSEQ multiplex PCR was the method, and the copy in TCRdb shows in-frame clones only, minus some. The table shows roughly 140,000 clones, with roughly 92% occurring only once. The receptor was derived from a man aged 50-60 years in good health. The sequenced sample was blood. The chain uses TRBV6-5 and TRBJ1-1; tentatively, D is TRBD1 (6 bases). CDR3 nucleotide sequence: TGTGCCAGCAGCAAACAGGGTGGAACTGAAGCTTTCTTT. Protein product: CASSKQGGTEAFF.